The rows below give T cell receptor beta chains drawn from one sample of a study of cytomegalovirus exposure and HLA in healthy donors. TCRdb's table, derived via immunoSEQ multiplex PCR, lists solely in-frame clones and lacks some. The sample lists 95,000 to 150,000 clones; about 8% were seen once. Sequenced material: PBMCs. The source is a woman aged 40 to 50 in good health and CMV-seropositive. Each CDR3 is given with its conserved first and last residue.

J,V,length,CDR3
TRBJ2-7,TRBV10-3,13,CAISDVHSYEQYF
TRBJ2-3,TRBV30,14,CAWSKGGGSDTQYF
TRBJ2-1,TRBV9,12,CASSPGANEQFF
TRBJ2-7,TRBV6-1,15,CASSAHVQGLYEQYF
TRBJ1-4,TRBV15,13,CATSRDQNEKLFF
TRBJ1-1,TRBV28,12,CASSPRGAEAFF
TRBJ1-1,TRBV5-4,13,CASSPGQSTEAFF
TRBJ2-2,TRBV15,12,CATSGAARELFF
TRBJ2-2,TRBV5-1,17,CASSLGTSGGYTGELFF
TRBJ1-1,TRBV7-9,14,CASSPGESNTEAFF
TRBJ2-7,TRBV10-3,16,CAISEMGQGGIYEQYF
TRBJ2-3,TRBV9,14,CASSFTTGADTQYF
TRBJ2-2,TRBV2,15,CASSPLGQSTGELFF
TRBJ2-1,TRBV19,17,CASSRTGGSNSYNEQFF
TRBJ2-5,TRBV18,15,CASSPPGTGKETQYF
TRBJ2-7,TRBV28,13,CASRTGGPDEQYF
TRBJ2-7,TRBV19,14,CASSMGTGPYEQYF
TRBJ2-3,TRBV4-2,14,CASSTAGGTDTQYF
TRBJ2-1,TRBV13,14,CASSLVPGRGEQFF
TRBJ2-2,TRBV13,12,CASSLAAGELFF
TRBJ2-2,TRBV9,16,CASSVGGGQVSGELFF
TRBJ2-7,TRBV27,16,CASSHGTGTGSYEQYF
TRBJ1-5,TRBV7-6,15,CASSLALGEGQPQHF
TRBJ2-3,TRBV2,15,CASSATSGGANTQYF
TRBJ2-2,TRBV11-3,15,CASSPNRGQTGELFF
TRBJ2-7,TRBV11-3,13,CASSFSGSHEQYF
TRBJ2-1,TRBV5-1,15,CASSLAGNDYNEQFF
TRBJ2-7,TRBV7-9,11,CASGLGREQYF
NA,TRBV9,15,CASSVGGTGAYEQYF
TRBJ2-3,TRBV11-2,13,CASSDSGTDTQYF
TRBJ2-3,TRBV28,13,CASSLSGTDTQYF
TRBJ1-1,TRBV5-1,13,CASSLEANTEAFF
TRBJ2-4,TRBV11-2,15,CASSLGTSGGYIQYF
TRBJ1-5,TRBV7-9,14,CASSPDTNDRPQHF
TRBJ2-2,TRBV30,10,CALRTGELFF
TRBJ2-2,TRBV30,18,CAWSGDGLAGEYTGELFF
TRBJ2-5,TRBV2,14,CASRSGTLQETQYF
TRBJ2-6,TRBV4-1,18,CASSQAGQGMAGANVLTF
TRBJ1-1,TRBV6-5,14,CASSQSDRVTEAFF
TRBJ1-1,TRBV5-5,15,CASSLVGEGNTEAFF
TRBJ2-3,TRBV9,12,CASSDRGNTQYF
TRBJ1-4,TRBV10-3,13,CAIKALIGGKLFF
TRBJ1-6,TRBV2,16,CASSLNRGLDNSPLHF
TRBJ2-1,TRBV5-6,16,CASSSGTLGSYNEQFF
TRBJ1-5,TRBV2,15,CASRLDGNSNQPQHF
TRBJ1-4,TRBV19,14,CASNEGTTNEKLFF
TRBJ1-1,TRBV18,12,CASSPPTGTTFF
TRBJ1-1,TRBV4-1,15,CASSQVETANTEAFF
TRBJ1-4,TRBV28,19,CASSSSTGGVRLTNEKLFF
TRBJ1-6,TRBV13,13,CASSLGGSSPLHF
TRBJ2-3,TRBV20-1,11,CSSQATDTQYF
TRBJ1-2,TRBV19,15,CASSATGGSGYGYTF
TRBJ1-1,TRBV5-1,19,CASSLVGTGTLDKNTEAFF
TRBJ2-4,TRBV7-9,13,CASSPLRGGIQYF
TRBJ2-7,TRBV7-9,16,CASSTPAGPSSYEQYF